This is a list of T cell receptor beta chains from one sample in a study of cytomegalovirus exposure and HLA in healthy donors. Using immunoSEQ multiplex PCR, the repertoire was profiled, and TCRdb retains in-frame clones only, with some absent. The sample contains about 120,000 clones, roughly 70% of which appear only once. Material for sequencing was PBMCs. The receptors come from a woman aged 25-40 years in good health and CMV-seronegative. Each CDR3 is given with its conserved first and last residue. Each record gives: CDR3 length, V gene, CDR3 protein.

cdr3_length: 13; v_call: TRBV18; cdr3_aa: CASLRDRGDEQYF
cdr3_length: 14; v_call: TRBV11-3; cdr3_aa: CASSLVGPDYEQYF
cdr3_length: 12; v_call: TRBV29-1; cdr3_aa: CSVETGGEKLFF
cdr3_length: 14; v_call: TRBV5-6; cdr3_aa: CASSGTGSRTEAFF
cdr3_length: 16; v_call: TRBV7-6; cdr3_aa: CASSLGRGGSDYEQYF
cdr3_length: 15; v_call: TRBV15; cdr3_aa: CATSNEGTGPYGYTF
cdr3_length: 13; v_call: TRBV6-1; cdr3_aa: CATLLGGATEAFF
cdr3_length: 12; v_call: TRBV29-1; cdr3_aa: CSGRGVGNTIYF
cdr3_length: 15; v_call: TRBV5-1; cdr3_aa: CASSLAGPQTYEQYF
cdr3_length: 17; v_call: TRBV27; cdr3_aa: CASNSRGTGRVNTEAFF
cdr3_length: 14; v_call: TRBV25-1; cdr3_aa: CASSFSWGDAEAFF
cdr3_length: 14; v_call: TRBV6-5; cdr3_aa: CASSYSGSDTEAFF
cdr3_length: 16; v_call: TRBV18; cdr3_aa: CASSMDRGLLNTEAFF
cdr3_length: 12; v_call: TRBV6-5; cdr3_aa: CASMGGTYEQYF
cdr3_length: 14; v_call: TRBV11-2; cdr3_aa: CASSSRGDTDTQYF
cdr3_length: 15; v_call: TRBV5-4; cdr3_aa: CASSLGAGVYNEQFF
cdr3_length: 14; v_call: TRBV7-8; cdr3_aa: CASSPKLDIHEQYF
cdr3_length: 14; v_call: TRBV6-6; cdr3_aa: CASSPRGANEKLFF
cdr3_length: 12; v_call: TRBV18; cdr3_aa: CASSGGNQPQHF
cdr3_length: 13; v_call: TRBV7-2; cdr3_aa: CASSLFLNTEAFF
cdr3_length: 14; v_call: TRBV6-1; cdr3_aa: CASSDMGGDQPQHF
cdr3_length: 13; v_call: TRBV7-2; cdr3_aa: CASSSFSNQPQHF
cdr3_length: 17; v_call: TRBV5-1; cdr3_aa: CASSIGTPYSGANVLTF
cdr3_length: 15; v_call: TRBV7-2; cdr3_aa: CASSLDRGTNYGYTF
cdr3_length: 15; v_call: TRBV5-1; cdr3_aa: CASSVRDSPGNTIYF
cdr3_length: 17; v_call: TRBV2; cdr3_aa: CASSFKVRGSSNQPQHF
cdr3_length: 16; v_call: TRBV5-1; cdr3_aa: CASSLGQGALNYGYTF
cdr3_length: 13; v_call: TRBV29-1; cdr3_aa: CSVGEQGNTEAFF
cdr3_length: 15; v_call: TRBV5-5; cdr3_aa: CASTQTSASYNEQFF
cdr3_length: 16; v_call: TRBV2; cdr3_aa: CASSGLAARGYNEQFF
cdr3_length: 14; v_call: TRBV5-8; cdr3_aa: CASSPSGRLNEQFF
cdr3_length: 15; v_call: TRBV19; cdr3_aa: CASSIGLARSYEQYF
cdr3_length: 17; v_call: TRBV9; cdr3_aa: CASSVGGLAGVGETQYF
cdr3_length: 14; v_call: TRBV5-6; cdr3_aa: CASSLSTYNTEAFF
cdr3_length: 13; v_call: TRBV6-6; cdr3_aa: CASSPQLNTEAFF
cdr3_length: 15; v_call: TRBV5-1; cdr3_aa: CASSSRTGGNYGYTF
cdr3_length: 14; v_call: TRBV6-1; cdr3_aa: CASIGASERGEAFF
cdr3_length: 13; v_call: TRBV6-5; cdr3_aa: CASSYEGKSEAFF
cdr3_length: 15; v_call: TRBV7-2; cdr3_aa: CASSLGPGSNTEAFF
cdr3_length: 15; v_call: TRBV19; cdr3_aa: CASSMNRGRDYGYTF
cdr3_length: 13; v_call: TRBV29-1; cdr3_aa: CSVWGPNTGELFF
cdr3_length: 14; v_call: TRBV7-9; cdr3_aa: CASSLDLVNTEAFF
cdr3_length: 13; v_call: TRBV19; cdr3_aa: CASTTGLNTEAFF
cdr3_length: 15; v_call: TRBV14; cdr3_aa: CASSPRPAVRGEQYF
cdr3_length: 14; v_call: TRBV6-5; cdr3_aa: CASSSTATNEKLFF
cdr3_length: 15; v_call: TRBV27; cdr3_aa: CASRSGLSSYNEQFF
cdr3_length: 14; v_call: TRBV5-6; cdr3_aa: CASSLPDRGYGYTF
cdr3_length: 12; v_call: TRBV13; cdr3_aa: CASSLRPYGYTF
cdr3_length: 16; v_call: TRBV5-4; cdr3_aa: CASSVGQGGGGTEAFF
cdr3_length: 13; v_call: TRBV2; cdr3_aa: CASSDSRDTEAFF
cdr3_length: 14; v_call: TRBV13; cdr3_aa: CASSLSWSTNEQYF
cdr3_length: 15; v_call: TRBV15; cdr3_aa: CATSIPEQGNYGYTF
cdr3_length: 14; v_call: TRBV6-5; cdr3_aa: CASRSSGNTGELFF
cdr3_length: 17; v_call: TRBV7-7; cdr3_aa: CASSLTQGEGENQPQHF